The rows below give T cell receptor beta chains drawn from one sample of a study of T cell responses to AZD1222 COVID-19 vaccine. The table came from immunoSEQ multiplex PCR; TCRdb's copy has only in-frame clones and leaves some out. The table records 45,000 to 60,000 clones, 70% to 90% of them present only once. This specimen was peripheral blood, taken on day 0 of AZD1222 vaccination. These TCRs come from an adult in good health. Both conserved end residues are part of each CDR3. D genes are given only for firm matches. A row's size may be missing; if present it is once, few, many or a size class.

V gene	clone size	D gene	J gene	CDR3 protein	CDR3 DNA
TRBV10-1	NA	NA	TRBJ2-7	CASSESLGGSYEQYF	TGCGCCAGCAGTGAGTCATTAGGGGGGTCCTACGAGCAGTACTTC
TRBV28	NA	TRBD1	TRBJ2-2	CASSSGGLNTGELFF	TGTGCCAGCAGTTCAGGGGGTCTGAACACCGGGGAGCTGTTTTTT
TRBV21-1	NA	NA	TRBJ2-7	CASSKRPGCPYEQYF	TGTGCCAGCAGCAAGCGACCAGGGTGTCCCTACGAGCAGTACTTC
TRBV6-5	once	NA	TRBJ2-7	CASSYSRATSYEQYF	TGTGCCAGCAGTTACTCGAGGGCCACCTCCTACGAGCAGTACTTC
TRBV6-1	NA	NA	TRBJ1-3	CASSEAKMGQRSGNTIYF	TGTGCCAGCAGTGAAGCGAAGATGGGACAACGCTCTGGAAACACCATATATTTT
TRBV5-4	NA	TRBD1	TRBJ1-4	CASRKRQGRGEKLFF	TGTGCCAGCAGAAAAAGACAGGGCCGAGGGGAAAAACTGTTTTTT
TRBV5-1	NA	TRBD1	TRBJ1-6	CASSLDSARGLSSPLHF	TGCGCCAGCAGCCTTGATTCAGCGAGGGGGCTAAGTTCACCCCTCCACTTT
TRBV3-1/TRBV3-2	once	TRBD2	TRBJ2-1	CASSRTSGGDVQFF	TGTGCCAGCAGCCGCACTAGCGGGGGGGACGTGCAGTTCTTC
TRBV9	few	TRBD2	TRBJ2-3	CASSVGGSGGTQYF	TGTGCCAGCAGCGTAGGAGGTAGCGGGGGGACGCAGTATTTT
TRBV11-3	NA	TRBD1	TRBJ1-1	CASSLTKGPQGTTEAFF	TGTGCCAGCAGCTTAACGAAAGGTCCACAGGGGACCACTGAAGCTTTCTTT
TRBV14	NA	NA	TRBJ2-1	CASSQDGGFSEQFF	TGTGCCAGCAGCCAAGACGGCGGATTTAGTGAGCAGTTCTTC